This note documents a single T cell receptor (beta chain) sequence. What it recognizes is unknown. Sequenced by immunoSEQ multiplex PCR; TCRdb stores in-frame clones only, minus some. The sample consists of 150,000 to 200,000 clones, about 90% of them appearing once. The data stem from a study of T cell responses to AZD1222 COVID-19 vaccine. Study findings and constraints: Elevations in Spike-specific TCR breadth and depth followed administration of two AZD1222 doses.

CDR1 and CDR2 (germline): GTSNPN, SVGIG (reference sequence). The CDR3 is 14 amino acids. V was pared by 2 bases and J by 5 bases, with 13 bases between. This material consisted of peripheral blood, taken on day 0 of AZD1222 vaccination. The receptor was isolated from an adult in good health. The chain carries TRBV30 and TRBJ1-5, with D hard to call. CDR3 in amino acids: CAWSPTQFYQPQHF. CDR3 coding DNA: TGTGCCTGGAGTCCTACACAGTTTTATCAGCCCCAGCATTTT.